What follows are 5 T cell receptor beta chains derived from one specimen sequenced in a study of shared clonotypes between healthy human individuals (dated by TCRdb to 2020 to 2022). For the CD8 naive samples, CD45RO-negative cells were positively selected for CCR7, yielding a CD45RA+CCR7+ population from which TemRA cells were excluded. The method was the immunoSEQ multiplex PCR assay. Imported from immuneACCESS, the table was reduced by TCRdb to in-frame sequences with V and J called. These copies leave out some clones; in studies compared against another copy, an unresolved V gene accounts for under half, and the cause of the remainder is not known. For this sample the table gives approximately 600,000 clones, of which approximately 95% were detected only once. Clones ranked in the top ten supply approximately 0.12% of the sample. Material for sequencing was naive CD8+ T cells sorted from blood. The sample's cell subset or site label, decoded: CD45RA+CCR7+. These receptors were taken from a woman in her 30s in good health.

This chain links TRBV5-1 with TRBJ2-2; D assignment may be TRBD1 or TRBD2 (7 bases each). The CDR3 contains 16 residues. With 1 base removed from V and 6 bases from J, the gap between germline ends came to 16 bases. Germline CDR1 reads SGHRS; CDR2 reads YFSETQ. The CDR3 protein is CASSLLWEGAAGELFF. CDR3 DNA: TGCGCCAGCAGCTTGCTTTGGGAGGGGGCCGCCGGGGAGCTGTTTTTT.

This chain connects TRBV4-1 to TRBJ1-5; D is unclear. V was shortened by 3 bases and J by 5 bases, with 8 bases between the two germline ends. Germline lookup yields CDR1 MGHRA and CDR2 YSYEKL. The CDR3 has 13 residues. DNA of the CDR3: TGCGCCAGCAGCCAGGTCGGGGATCAGCCCCAGCATTTT. Translating gives CASSQVGDQPQHF.

The chain recombines TRBV29-1 with TRBJ2-7; possibly TRBD1 or TRBD2 for D (5 bases each). The CDR3 runs 11 residues. Trimming pared 7 bases from V and 3 bases from J, leaving 10 bases between. Germline assignment: CDR1 SQVTM and CDR2 ANQGSEA. The CDR3 DNA reads as TGCAGCGCCAGGGACGGCTACGAGCAGTACTTC. Amino acid sequence: CSARDGYEQYF.

The chain links TRBV11-2 to TRBJ2-5, with no clear D. The CDR3 extends over 14 amino acids. Trimming took 5 bases from V and 0 from J, leaving 10 bases between them. Germline lookup yields CDR1 SGHAT and CDR2 FQNNGV. The DNA of the CDR3 is TGTGCCAGCAGCAACCGAGCAGACCAAGAGACCCAGTACTTC. Translating it yields CASSNRADQETQYF.

The chain combines TRBV7-9 with TRBJ1-4; 7 bases line up with TRBD1. V was clipped by 5 bases and J by 4 bases; unmatched bases: 10. This CDR3 is 16 amino acids long. CDR1 and CDR2 (germline): SEHNR, FQNEAQ (reference sequence). CDR3: CASSRTGTADNEKLFF. DNA for the CDR3: TGTGCCAGCAGCAGAACCGGGACAGCGGATAATGAAAAACTGTTTTTT.